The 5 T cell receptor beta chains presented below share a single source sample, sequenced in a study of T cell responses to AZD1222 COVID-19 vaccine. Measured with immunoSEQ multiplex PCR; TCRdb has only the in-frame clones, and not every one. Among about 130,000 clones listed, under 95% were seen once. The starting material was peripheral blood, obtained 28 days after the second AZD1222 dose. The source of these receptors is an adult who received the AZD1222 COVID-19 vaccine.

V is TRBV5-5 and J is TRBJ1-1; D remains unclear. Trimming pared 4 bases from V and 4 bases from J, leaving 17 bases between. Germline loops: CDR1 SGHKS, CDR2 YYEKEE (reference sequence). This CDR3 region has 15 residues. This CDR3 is CASSHIGGVGTEAFF. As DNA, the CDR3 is TGTGCCAGCAGCCACATAGGCGGGGTTGGCACTGAAGCTTTCTTT.

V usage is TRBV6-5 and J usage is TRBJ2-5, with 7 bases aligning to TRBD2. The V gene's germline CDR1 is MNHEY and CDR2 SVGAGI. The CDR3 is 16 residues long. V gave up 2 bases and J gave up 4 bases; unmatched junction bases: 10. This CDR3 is CASSYGGSSSGETQYF. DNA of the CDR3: TGTGCCAGCAGTTACGGCGGGAGCTCGAGCGGAGAGACCCAGTACTTC.

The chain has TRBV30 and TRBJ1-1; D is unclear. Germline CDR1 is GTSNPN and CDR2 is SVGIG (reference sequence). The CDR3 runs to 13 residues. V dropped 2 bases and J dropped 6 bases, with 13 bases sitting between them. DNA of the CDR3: TGTGCCTGGAGTCCAGACCTCGGGGCTGAAGCTTTCTTT. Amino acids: CAWSPDLGAEAFF.

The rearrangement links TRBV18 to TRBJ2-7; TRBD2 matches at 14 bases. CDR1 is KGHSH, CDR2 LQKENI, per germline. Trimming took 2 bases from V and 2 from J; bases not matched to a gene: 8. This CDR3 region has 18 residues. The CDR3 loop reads CASSPRLAGGTWPYEQYF. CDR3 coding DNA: TGTGCCAGCTCACCAAGACTAGCGGGAGGGACGTGGCCCTACGAGCAGTACTTC.

CDR3 DNA: TGTGCCAGCAGCTTAGATTTGTCGTGGGGGGCGAACACCGGGGAGCTGTTTTTT. Translation: CASSLDLSWGANTGELFF. The chain carries TRBV7-9 and TRBJ2-2; a weak D match, TRBD2 (6 bases). V lost 1 base, J lost 0 bases, and 15 bases lay in between. The CDR3 contains 18 residues. Germline assignment: CDR1 SEHNR and CDR2 FQNEAQ (reference sequence).